This TCR beta chain was recorded in a study of T-cell reconstitution after alpha-beta-depleted transplantation in children. Study-wide findings and caveats: Expanded graft clones numbering several hundred reportedly gave rise to alpha-beta T cells about two months after transplant. Surviving recipient T cells and intrathymic progenitors accounted for some patients' high TCRbeta diversity at day 60. T-cell numbers and diversity, one year after transplant, stemmed largely from T cells that were newly produced.

Looked up from germline, CDR1 is MDHEN and CDR2 is SYDVKM. V lost 7 bases and J 9 bases, leaving 25 bases between the germline ends. The CDR3 consists of 15 residues. This clonotype was observed many times. What it recognizes is unknown. Using unique molecular identifiers, the investigators prepared the TCRbeta library. TCRdb reanalysed the PCR reads using MiXCR and keeps one entry per CDR3 protein. The sample records about 460,000 distinct CDR3 sequences, approximately 10% being singletons. The material sequenced was PBMCs, taken before TCRalphabeta/CD19-depleted stem cell transplant. The chain combines TRBV28 with TRBJ2-7; no firm D call. The clonotype was recovered from a child between 2 and 9 years old with inherited bone marrow failure, due to receive a stem cell transplant. The CDR3 bases are TGTGCCAGCACTCGAGGAGACTTCCCATTTGAAGGGCAGTACTTC. It encodes CASTRGDFPFEGQYF.